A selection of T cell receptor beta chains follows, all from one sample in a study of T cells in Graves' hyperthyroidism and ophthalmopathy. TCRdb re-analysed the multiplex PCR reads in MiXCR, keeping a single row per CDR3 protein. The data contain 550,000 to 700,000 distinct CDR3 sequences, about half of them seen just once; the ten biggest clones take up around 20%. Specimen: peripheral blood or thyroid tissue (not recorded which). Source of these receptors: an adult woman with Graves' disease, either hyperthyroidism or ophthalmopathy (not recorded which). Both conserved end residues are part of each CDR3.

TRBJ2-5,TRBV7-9,CASSSLKRGRETQYF
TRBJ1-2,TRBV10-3,CAISTQGGYYGYTF
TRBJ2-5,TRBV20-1,CSARDRQFRGARVETQYF
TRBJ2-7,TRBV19,CASSSGLQSEQYF
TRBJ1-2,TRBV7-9,CASSPRTVANYGCTF
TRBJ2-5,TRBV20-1,CSAWDRGAGTQYF
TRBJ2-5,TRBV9,CASSVMGPGETQYF
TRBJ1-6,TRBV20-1,CSAQRGTGASPLHF
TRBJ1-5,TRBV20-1,CSARTTGGNQPQHF
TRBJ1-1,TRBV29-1,CSVEQAIDTEAFF
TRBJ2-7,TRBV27,CASSTGGRDSGEQYF
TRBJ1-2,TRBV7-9,CASSSGVQGCGYTF
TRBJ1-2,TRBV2,CASTDRSGYTF
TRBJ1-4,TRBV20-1,CSAGQGEKLFF
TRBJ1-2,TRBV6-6,CASHTNPGGLGMSGGYTF
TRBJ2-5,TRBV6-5,CASSYWGGQETQYF
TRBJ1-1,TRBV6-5,CASSSEGRTTEAFF
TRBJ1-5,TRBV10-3,CAISESYGKNQPQHF
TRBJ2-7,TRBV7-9,CASSLANRVEQYF
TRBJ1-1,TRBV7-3,CASSLNFGDPAFF
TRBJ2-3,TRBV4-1,CASSQETDTSGDTQYF
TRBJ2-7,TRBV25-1,CASSEWGDKAGRYEQYF
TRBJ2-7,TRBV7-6,CARHLTEPYEQYF
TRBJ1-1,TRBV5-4,CASSLVGDMNTEAFF
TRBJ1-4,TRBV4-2,CASSQQQTNEKLFF
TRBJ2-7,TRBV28,CASRSTSGQTYEQYF
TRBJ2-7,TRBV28,CASSTLMAGQYF
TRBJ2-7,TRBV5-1,CASSSPETTTNEQYF
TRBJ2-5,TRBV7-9,CASSSRQGASETQYF
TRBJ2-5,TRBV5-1,CASSPEGMMETQYF
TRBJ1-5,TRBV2,CASPGGGQPQHF
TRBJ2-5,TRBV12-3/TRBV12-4,CASSLEGARGETQYF
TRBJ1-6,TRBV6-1,CASNRATTYNSPLHF
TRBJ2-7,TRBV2,CASRADLTPYEQYF
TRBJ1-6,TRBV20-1,CSARDAGTGNSPLHF
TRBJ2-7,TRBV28,CASSLRNEQYF
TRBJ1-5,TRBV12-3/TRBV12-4,CASSLSGGIGQPQHF
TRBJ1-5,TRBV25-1,CACSGGLGNQPQHF
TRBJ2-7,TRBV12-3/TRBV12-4,CASSEGDPYEQYF
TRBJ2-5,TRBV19,CASSQLAGETQYF
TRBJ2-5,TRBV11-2,CASRKGITGVGETQYF
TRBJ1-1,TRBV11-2,CASSLVRRGRAFF
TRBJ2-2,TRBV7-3,CASSIRGRGTGELFF
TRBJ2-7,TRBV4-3,CASSQDPVSGSEQYF
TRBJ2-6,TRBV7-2,CASSPDGGMGGANVLTF
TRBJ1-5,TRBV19,CATKDGVNQPQHF
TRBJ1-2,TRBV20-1,CSATGRTGGNYGYTF
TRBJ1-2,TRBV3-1,CASTPIANYGYTF
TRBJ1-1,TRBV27,CASKPDRGGTEAFF
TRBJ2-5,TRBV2,CASQIGTAERETQYF
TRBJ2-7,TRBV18,CASSSGQGGSEQYF
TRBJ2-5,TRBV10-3,CAISEWAWETQYF
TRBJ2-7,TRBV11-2,CASSFDWRHEQYF
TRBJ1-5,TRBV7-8,CASRKGQHQPQHF